The T cell receptor beta chain under discussion was sequenced for a study of blood T cell repertoires in COVID-19. The CDR3 has 15 residues. Trimming pared 3 bases from V and 5 bases from J, leaving 16 bases between. The germline V gene encodes CDR1 LNHDA and CDR2 SQIVND (reference sequence). The method was immunoSEQ multiplex PCR; TCRdb's version includes in-frame clones alone and lacks a portion of them. The sample has around 190,000 clones, roughly 86% seen once; the top ten hold roughly 1.6%. The source of this sequence is a man younger than 30 with active or convalescent COVID-19. The V and J genes are TRBV19 and TRBJ1-1; no clear D. Sequencing used peripheral blood. The CDR3 is CASSIMGVKKTEAFF. The CDR3 DNA reads as TGTGCCAGTAGTATTATGGGAGTGAAAAAAACTGAAGCTTTCTTT.